The rows below give T cell receptor beta chains drawn from one sample of a study of cytomegalovirus exposure and HLA in healthy donors. Profiled with immunoSEQ multiplex PCR; TCRdb holds only in-frame clones, not every one. The sample has around 190,000 clones, over 65% seen once. Sequencing used PBMCs. These receptors originate from a man aged 60 to 75 in good health and CMV-seronegative. The conserved cysteine and the conserved F or W are not part of the CDR3 here. Fields, in order: J gene, V gene, CDR3 protein.

TRBJ2-2	TRBV5-1	ASSFTGTVNTGELF
TRBJ2-2	TRBV30	AWKVQGLAGELF
TRBJ2-2	TRBV4-2	ASSQEALAGVSRGNTGELF
TRBJ1-5	TRBV28	ASTTNQPQH
TRBJ2-2	TRBV5-1	ASSLTGAASTGELF
TRBJ2-7	TRBV6-1	ASIEAGQSSYEQY
TRBJ1-2	TRBV6-6	ASSILFPLNYGYT
TRBJ1-5	TRBV12-5	ASGVQVDQPQH
TRBJ2-1	TRBV4-2	ASSQRTPGTSGRSNEQF
TRBJ1-2	TRBV5-5	ASTILSANYGYT
TRBJ2-5	TRBV25-1	ASSDPGWGTQY
TRBJ2-7	TRBV5-1	ASSDPGQGYEQY
TRBJ2-1	TRBV29-1	SVEGAISSYNEQF
TRBJ1-2	TRBV6-5	ATLRDRVLGGYT
TRBJ1-3	TRBV6-6	ASSYSTDRARNTIY
TRBJ2-7	TRBV28	ASSSPLAGESSYEQY
TRBJ1-5	TRBV6-5	ASTRGLAQPQH
TRBJ1-5	TRBV30	AFGGGANQPQN
TRBJ1-3	TRBV6-5	ASSYGGSGNTIY
TRBJ2-6	TRBV6-5	ASRPDRGGANVLT
TRBJ2-5	TRBV4-1	ASSLRASGETQY
TRBJ1-1	TRBV11-2	ASSIPGQNAEAF
TRBJ2-3	TRBV7-7	ASSFRDSTDTQY
TRBJ2-7	TRBV7-9	ASSPSGSTNEQY
TRBJ2-7	TRBV7-9	ASSLGAFEQY
TRBJ2-2	TRBV2	ASSELAGVRELF
TRBJ1-1	TRBV29-1	SGATGVNTEAF
TRBJ2-6	TRBV21-1	ASSKGGGHYSGANVLT
TRBJ2-4	TRBV2	ASSPRTGGRLAKNIQY
TRBJ2-7	TRBV18	ASSPLQGSYEQY
TRBJ1-1	TRBV2	ASSEGQGAITEAF
TRBJ2-7	TRBV5-5	ASSLLSYEQY
TRBJ2-7	TRBV6-6	ASSYSPSAYYEQY
TRBJ2-3	TRBV30	AWSRLAGGTSTDTQY
TRBJ2-7	TRBV5-1	ASSLGYQGPQMEQY
TRBJ2-7	TRBV6-1	ASSGDRVTYEQY
TRBJ2-2	TRBV6-1	ATGQGTNTGELF
TRBJ2-7	TRBV28	ASRRDSPYEQY
TRBJ2-2	TRBV6-1	ASSELAGAGELF
TRBJ2-7	TRBV2	ASSEARTYEQY
TRBJ2-1	TRBV27	ASSPGLIYNEQF
TRBJ2-7	TRBV19	ASSIGGGPAYEQY
TRBJ2-7	TRBV30	AWSVQAGRGEQY
TRBJ2-7	TRBV2	ASSYKEGPVWEQY
TRBJ2-3	TRBV11-2	ASNFPETGGLDTQY
TRBJ2-1	TRBV21-1	ASSKEEGAEGF
TRBJ2-5	TRBV9	ASSVSSAEETQY
TRBJ1-1	TRBV10-3	AISKTGSGRMNTEAF
TRBJ2-7	TRBV4-1	ASSQVPLAGAYYEQY
TRBJ1-5	TRBV15	ATSSHRGLDSNQPQH
TRBJ2-2	TRBV15	ATSSKRLAGVPGELF
TRBJ1-6	TRBV6-5	ASSPDSQPPLH
TRBJ2-6	TRBV13	ASRRGGSGANVLT
TRBJ2-1	TRBV4-2	ASSQDRKREQF
TRBJ2-1	TRBV28	ASSLGTNHQF